This TCR beta chain was observed in a study of T cell changes during pregnancy in multiple sclerosis. Sequencing used immunoSEQ multiplex PCR; TCRdb keeps in-frame clones, though not all of them. The data show about 68,000 clones, more than 90% seen once. This CDR3 comprises 13 residues. Germline values: CDR1 SGHVS, CDR2 FQNEAQ. V shed 6 bases, J shed 9 bases, and the junction held 8 bases outside the gene matches. Sequencing used peripheral blood, obtained after pregnancy. This clonotype originated in a female donor in good health, enrolled as a control in a pregnancy study. The J gene is TRBJ2-4, the V gene TRBV7-8, with 7 bases fitting TRBD1. The CDR3 DNA reads as TGTGCCAGCAGTAATCGACAGGGTAGCATTCAGTACTTC. This translates into CASSNRQGSIQYF.